The clone carrying this T cell receptor (beta chain) was counted ten times or more. CDR3 length equals 12 residues. Trimming took 5 bases from V and 12 from J; bases not matched to a gene: 4. Looked up from germline, CDR1 is SGHAT and CDR2 is FQDESV (reference sequence). This sample was taken from a study of HIV-infected children after antiretroviral therapy interruption. Indicated treatment: PENTA 11 planned treatment interruption arm or continuous ART arm. At least 24 weeks of at least three-drug ART, in children 2 to 15 years. Unique molecular identifiers were included in an RNA-based 3' RACE TCR library. From the 3' RACE reads, TCRdb called clonotypes with MiXCR, one entry per CDR3 protein. Here the sample spans 45,000 to 50,000 distinct CDR3 sequences, roughly 4.5% being singletons.

The source of this sequence is a pool of human donors with HIV. The gene calls are TRBV11-1 and TRBJ1-4, with TRBD1 identical over 9 bases. The sequences come from CD45RA+ CD4+ T cells from PBMCs, pooled from several time points, collected from a donor given antiretroviral therapy, either interrupted or continuous. Subset: naive CD4+ CD45RA+ CD45RO- T cells. The CDR3 DNA sequence: TGTGCCAGCAGCAACAGGGGGCAAGAACTGTTTTTT. Encoded protein: CASSNRGQELFF.